The source of this T cell receptor beta chain is a study of patients and donors after allogeneic stem cell transplantation. Trimming left V 4 bases short and J 2 bases short, with 6 bases between. In germline, CDR1 is SQVTM, CDR2 ANQGSEA. CDR3 length: 11 residues. One entry per CDR3 protein results from TCRdb running MiXCR on the RT-PCR reads. The table has fewer than 200,000 distinct CDR3 sequences, 30% seen once. The sample consisted of blood, either unsorted or a sorted T cell fraction (not recorded which). This chain links TRBV29-1 with TRBJ2-7; D is ambiguous. The TCR comes from a human donor who was either an allogeneic HSCT recipient or a stem cell or donor lymphocyte infusion donor (not recorded which). It is not recorded whose cells these are; they may come from a transplant donor. CDR3 nucleotide sequence: TGCAGCGTTGCTAGAGCCTACGAGCAGTACTTC. This encodes CSVARAYEQYF.